The 10 T cell receptor beta chains in this list originate from one sample, sequenced in a study of radiotherapy plus CTLA-4 blockade in lung cancer. This table comes from immunoSEQ multiplex PCR, and its TCRdb copy is limited to in-frame clones, with some not included. The data show approximately 94,000 clones, around 83% seen once. This specimen consisted of peripheral blood, obtained from a patient treated with radiotherapy plus ipilimumab. These receptors all stem from a human donor with non-small cell lung cancer that progressed on radiotherapy plus ipilimumab.

This CDR3 is CASRGTAATNEKLFF. CDR3 sequence (DNA): TGTGCCAGCAGGGGGACAGCGGCAACTAATGAAAAACTGTTTTTT. The rearrangement links TRBV2 to TRBJ1-4; TRBD1 aligns across 7 bases. The length of the CDR3 is 15 residues. V lost 6 bases, J lost 0 bases, and 4 bases stayed unmatched. Germline CDR1 SNHLY, CDR2 FYNNEI.

This chain connects TRBV11-2 to TRBJ2-1, with 13 bases lining up with TRBD2. Germline V CDR1 and CDR2: SGHAT, FQNNGV. The CDR3 runs 16 residues. V gave up 3 bases and J gave up 4 bases; unmatched junction bases: 3. The CDR3 coding sequence is TGTGCCAGCAGCTTTCGGACTAGCGGGAGTTACAATGAGCAGTTCTTC. Its translation: CASSFRTSGSYNEQFF.

V and J are TRBV4-1 and TRBJ2-3, with 13 nucleotides matching TRBD2. Germline loops: CDR1 MGHRA, CDR2 YSYEKL. The CDR3 covers 18 residues. The trim removed 3 bases at V and 5 bases at J, leaving 11 bases unmatched. CDR3 amino acids: CASSHPTGLAGDGDTQYF. The CDR3 nucleotides are TGCGCCAGCAGCCACCCCACCGGACTAGCGGGAGATGGAGATACGCAGTATTTT.

V usage is TRBV19 and J usage is TRBJ2-5; D is possibly TRBD1 (6 bases). The CDR3 totals 14 residues. V was clipped by 2 bases and J by 4 bases, with 11 bases between them. Germline assignment: CDR1 LNHDA and CDR2 SQIVND (reference sequence). This CDR3 is CASSIRGQGETQYF. In DNA, the CDR3 is TGTGCCAGTAGTATAAGGGGACAAGGAGAGACCCAGTACTTC.

This clone showed up just once. V and J are TRBV7-8 and TRBJ2-3, with 8 bases identical to TRBD2. The CDR3 covers 14 residues. The germline V gene encodes CDR1 SGHVS and CDR2 FQNEAQ. V was pared by 0 bases and J by 5 bases, with 1 base of the junction left unmatched. CDR3 sequence reads: CASSLAGRGDTQYF. The CDR3 nucleotides are TGTGCCAGCAGCTTAGCCGGGAGGGGAGATACGCAGTATTTT. The full variable domain, rest sourced from reference TRBV7-8 and TRBJ2-3, is GAGVSQSPRYKVAKRGQDVALRCDPISGHVSLFWYQQALGQGPEFLTYFQNEAQLDKSGLPSDRFFAERPEGSVSTLKIQRTQQEDSAVYLCASSLAGRGDTQYFGPGTRLTVL.

This clone has only one observation. This rearrangement joins TRBV6-1 to TRBJ1-5, with a weak D call TRBD1 (5 bases). This CDR3 is built from 14 residues. From germline, CDR1 is MNHNS and CDR2 SASEGT. V lost 4 bases and J lost 3, with 10 bases in between. In DNA form, the CDR3 reads TGTGCCAGCAGTGGGGGACCAGTCAATCAGCCCCAGCATTTT. Translation gives CASSGGPVNQPQHF.

The V call is TRBV7-6, the J call TRBJ2-3; 8 bases agree with TRBD1. Germline CDR1 and CDR2: SGHVS and FNYEAQ. Trimming at V came to 4 bases and at J to 0 bases, leaving 6 bases not matched to a gene. This CDR3 spans 16 amino acids. The CDR3 region has the DNA TGTGCCAGCAGCTCGAGACAGGGGTCTAGCACAGATACGCAGTATTTT. This gives the protein CASSSRQGSSTDTQYF.

DNA of the CDR3: TGCGCCAGCAGCCTACAGGGTTTGGGAAACACCATATATTTT. The encoded protein is CASSLQGLGNTIYF. This chain joins TRBV4-1 and TRBJ1-3; D perhaps matches TRBD1 (6 bases). Germline V gene sequence: CDR1 MGHRA, CDR2 YSYEKL. The CDR3 is made up of 14 amino acids. Trimming pared 4 bases from V and 4 bases from J, leaving 11 bases between.

A single count supports this clone. This rearrangement joins TRBV7-9 to TRBJ1-3; weak D call: TRBD1 (6 bases). CDR3 length: 18 residues. Trimming pared 3 bases from V and 2 bases from J, leaving 20 bases between. The germline CDR1 and CDR2 sequences are SEHNR and FQNEAQ (reference sequence). For the CDR3, the DNA is TGTGCCAGCAGCTTCGATTCATCGGGGGCTCGGGCTGGAAACACCATATATTTT. Its protein is CASSFDSSGARAGNTIYF.

This sequence joins TRBV27 and TRBJ2-7; 16 bases match TRBD2. Germline loops: CDR1 MNHEY, CDR2 SMNVEV (reference sequence). Germline trimming cut 5 bases from V and 6 bases from J; bases unmatched to any gene: 4. CDR3 length: 15 residues. The CDR3 coding sequence is TGTGCCAGCAGTCCCGGGACTAGCGGGAGGGGCGAGCAGTACTTC. Protein: CASSPGTSGRGEQYF.